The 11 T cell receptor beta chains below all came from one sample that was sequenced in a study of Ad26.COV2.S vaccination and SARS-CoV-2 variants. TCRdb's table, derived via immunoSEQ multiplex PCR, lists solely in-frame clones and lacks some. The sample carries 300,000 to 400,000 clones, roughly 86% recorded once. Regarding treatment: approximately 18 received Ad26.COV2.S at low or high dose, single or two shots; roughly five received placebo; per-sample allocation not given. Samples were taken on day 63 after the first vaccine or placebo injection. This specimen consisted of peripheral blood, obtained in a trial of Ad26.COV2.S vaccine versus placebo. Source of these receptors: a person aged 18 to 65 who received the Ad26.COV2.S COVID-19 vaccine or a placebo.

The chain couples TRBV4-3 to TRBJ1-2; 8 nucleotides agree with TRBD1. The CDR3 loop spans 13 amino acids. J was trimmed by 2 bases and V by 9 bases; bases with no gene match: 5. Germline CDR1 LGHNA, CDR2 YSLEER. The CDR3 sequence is CARRTGSNYGYTF. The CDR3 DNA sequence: TGCGCCAGAAGGACAGGGTCGAACTATGGCTACACCTTC.

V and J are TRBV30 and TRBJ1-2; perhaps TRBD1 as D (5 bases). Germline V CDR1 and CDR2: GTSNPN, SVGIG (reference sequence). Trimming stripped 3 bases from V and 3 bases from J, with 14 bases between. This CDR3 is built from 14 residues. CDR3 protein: CAWSPAGTYYGYTF. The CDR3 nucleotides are TGTGCCTGGAGCCCCGCCGGGACGTACTATGGCTACACCTTC.

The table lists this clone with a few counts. The CDR3: CASSGWGVGGNTIYF. The DNA of the CDR3 is TGTGCCAGCAGTGGCTGGGGGGTGGGAGGAAACACCATATATTTT. This chain uses TRBV2 with TRBJ1-3; D may be TRBD1 (5 bases). V was cut by 4 bases and J by 4 bases, with 14 bases left in between. This CDR3 is built from 15 residues. Germline CDR1 is SNHLY and CDR2 is FYNNEI. The full variable domain, in which reference TRBV2 and TRBJ1-3 provide the parts outside the CDR3, is EPEVTQTPSHQVTQMGQEVILRCVPISNHLYFYWYRQILGQKVEFLVSFYNNEISEKSEIFDDQFSVERPDGSNFTLKIRSTKLEDSAMYFCASSGWGVGGNTIYFGEGSWLTVV.

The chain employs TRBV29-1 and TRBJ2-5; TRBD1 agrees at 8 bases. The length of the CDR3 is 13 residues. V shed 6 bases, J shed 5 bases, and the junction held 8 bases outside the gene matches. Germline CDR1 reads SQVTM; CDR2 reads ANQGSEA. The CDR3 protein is CSVEQGGGETQYF. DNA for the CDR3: TGCAGCGTAGAACAGGGGGGAGGCGAGACCCAGTACTTC.

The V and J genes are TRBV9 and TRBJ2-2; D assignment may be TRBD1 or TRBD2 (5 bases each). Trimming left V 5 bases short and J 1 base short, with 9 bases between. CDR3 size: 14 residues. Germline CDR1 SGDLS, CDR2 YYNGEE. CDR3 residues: CASSGDGNTGELFF. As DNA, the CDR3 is TGTGCCAGCAGTGGGGACGGGAACACCGGGGAGCTGTTTTTT. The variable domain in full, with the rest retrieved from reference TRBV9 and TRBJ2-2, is DSGVTQTPKHLITATGQRVTLRCSPRSGDLSVYWYQQSLDQGLQFLIQYYNGEERAKGNILERFSAQQFPDLHSELNLSSLELGDSALYFCASSGDGNTGELFFGEGSRLTVL.

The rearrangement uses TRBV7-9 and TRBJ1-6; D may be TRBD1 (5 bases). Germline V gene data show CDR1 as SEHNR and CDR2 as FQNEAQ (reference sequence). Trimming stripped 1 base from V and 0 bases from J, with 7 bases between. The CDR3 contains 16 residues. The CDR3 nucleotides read TGTGCCAGCAGCTTAGGACAGAGCTCCTATAATTCACCCCTCCACTTT. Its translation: CASSLGQSSYNSPLHF. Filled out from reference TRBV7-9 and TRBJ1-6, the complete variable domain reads DTGVSQNPRHKITKRGQNVTFRCDPISEHNRLYWYRQTLGQGPEFLTYFQNEAQLEKSRLLSDRFSAERPKGSFSTLEIQRTEQGDSAMYLCASSLGQSSYNSPLHFGNGTRLTVT.

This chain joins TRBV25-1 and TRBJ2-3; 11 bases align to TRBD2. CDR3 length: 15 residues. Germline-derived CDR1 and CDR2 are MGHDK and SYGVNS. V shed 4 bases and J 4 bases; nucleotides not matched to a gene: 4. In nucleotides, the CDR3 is TGTGCCAGCAGTGCGCCTAGCGGGGGGTCAGATACGCAGTATTTT. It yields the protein CASSAPSGGSDTQYF.

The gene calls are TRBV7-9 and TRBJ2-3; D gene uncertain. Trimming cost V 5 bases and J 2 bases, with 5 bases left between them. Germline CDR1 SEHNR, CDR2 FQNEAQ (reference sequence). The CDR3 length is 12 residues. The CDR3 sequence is CASSRTTDTQYF. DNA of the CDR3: TGTGCCAGCAGCCGGACCACAGATACGCAGTATTTT.

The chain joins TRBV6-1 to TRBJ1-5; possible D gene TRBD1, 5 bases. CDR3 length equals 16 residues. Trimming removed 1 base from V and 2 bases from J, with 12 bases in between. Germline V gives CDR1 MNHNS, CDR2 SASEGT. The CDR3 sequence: CASSEERSRGNQPQHF. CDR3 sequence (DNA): TGTGCCAGCAGTGAAGAAAGGTCCAGGGGCAATCAGCCCCAGCATTTT.

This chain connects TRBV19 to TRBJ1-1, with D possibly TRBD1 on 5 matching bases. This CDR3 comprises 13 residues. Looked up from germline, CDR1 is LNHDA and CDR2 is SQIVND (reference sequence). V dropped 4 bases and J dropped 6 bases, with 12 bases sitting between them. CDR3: CASSTKHRSEAFF. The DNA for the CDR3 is TGTGCCAGTAGTACCAAACACAGGTCTGAAGCTTTCTTT.

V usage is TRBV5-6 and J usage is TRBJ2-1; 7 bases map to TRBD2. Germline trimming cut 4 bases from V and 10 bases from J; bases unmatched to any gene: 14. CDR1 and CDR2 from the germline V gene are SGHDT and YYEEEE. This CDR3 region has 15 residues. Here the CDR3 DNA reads TGTGCCAGCAGCCCGGCAAGCGGGGCGCTCGGGGAGCAGTTCTTC. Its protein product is CASSPASGALGEQFF.